This T cell receptor beta chain was obtained from a study of blood T cell repertoires in COVID-19. Study summary: Spain, Italy and the United States supplied samples that represented acute and convalescent COVID-19. The cDNA or gDNA used as material had been derived from T cells, B-cell-depleted T cells, or PBMCs.

Original methodology: Estimation of nucleated cell counts relied on the amplification of reference gene primers. Data came from immunoSEQ multiplex PCR; TCRdb stores just in-frame clones and leaves some out. The DNA gave D and trimming, while V, J and clone size come from that table. The sample contains roughly 250,000 clones, around 85% of which appear only once. The CDR3 is 11 amino acids. In germline, CDR1 is MNHNS, CDR2 SASEGT. V lost 5 bases and J 7 bases, leaving 6 bases between the germline ends. It was during active infection that Seattle patients were enrolled and then longitudinally followed.

Sequencing used peripheral blood. The chain uses TRBV6-1 and TRBJ2-1; D gene ambiguous. The source is a human donor with COVID-19, enrolled during active disease. The donor label of this sample is uncertain. CDR3 sequence (DNA): TGTGCCAGCAGTTTAGAAAATGAGCAGTTCTTC. Residues: CASSLENEQFF.